This TCR beta chain appears in the sequencing data of a study of cytomegalovirus exposure and HLA in healthy donors. Broader study findings: Among donors in an Asian-associated ancestry cluster, a later analysis reportedly found fewer N-insertions than the roughly 680-donor mean.

The CDR3 is 20 residues long. The V segment lost 6 bases and the J segment 1 base; nucleotides outside the gene matches: 20. The germline gives CDR1 SGHVS, CDR2 FQNEAQ. Note on this clone: Its antigen is unknown.

60 Vbeta and 13 Jbeta primers were used in PCR. Sequencing used immunoSEQ multiplex PCR; TCRdb keeps in-frame clones, though not all of them. This sample carries 200,000 or so clones, approximately 85% of them seen once, and the ten largest clones take approximately 6.5%. The sequence came from a woman between 50 and 59 years old in good health and CMV-seropositive. This chain uses TRBV7-8 with TRBJ1-2; 10 positions match TRBD1. Sequenced material: PBMCs. The CDR3: CASSPDLLGDRGELNYGYTF. The CDR3 bases are TGTGCCAGCAGTCCAGACTTACTGGGGGACAGGGGCGAACTTAACTATGGCTACACCTTC. Based on the CDR3 plus reference TRBV7-8 and TRBJ1-2, the full variable domain is GAGVSQSPRYKVAKRGQDVALRCDPISGHVSLFWYQQALGQGPEFLTYFQNEAQLDKSGLPSDRFFAERPEGSVSTLKIQRTQQEDSAVYLCASSPDLLGDRGELNYGYTFGSGTRLTVV.